This T cell receptor (beta chain) was documented in a study of radiation and T cells in renal cell carcinoma (dated by TCRdb to the early 2020s). For the wider study: A total of 50 to 55 samples underwent TCR beta sequencing, made up of approximately 26 tumors and some 27 peripheral blood samples. Across all 53 samples, 4,016,671 unique CDR3 nucleotide sequences encoding 2,658,974 unique CDR3 amino acid sequences were identified. Broader findings and caveats from the paper: Because only small tumor regions of approximately 1 g were available, the study did not capture intratumoral heterogeneity. Compared with control tumors, irradiated tumors had a greater number of dominant CDR3 motifs, and these motifs made up a bigger portion of the repertoire. Higher TCR clonality was observed in irradiated tumors than in controls, with an average of about 50% of the repertoire accounted for by the top 100 clonotypes, compared with around 45% in nephrectomy-only tumors. Effects of radiation dose or scheduling on the TCR repertoire could not be addressed with the single-armed trial design.

The meaning of the sample's time point label: tumor resected at nephrectomy. The label giving this sample's treatment or condition can be read as: treatment-naive control, cytoreductive nephrectomy. For controls, tumors were taken from treatment-naive renal cell carcinoma patients who had cytoreductive nephrectomy with no radiation beforehand. Every patient had renal cell carcinoma of clear cell pathology. The control tumors used for TCR sequencing were from a few females and roughly ten males, were resected between about 2011 and 2014, and had a median patient age of roughly 58 years (range roughly 40 to 85). Tumor processing involved mechanical dissociation, digestion with collagenase/hyaluronidase at 37 degrees C, handling in gentleMACS C tubes, and storage in liquid nitrogen. The QIAamp DNA Blood Mini Kit (Qiagen) was used to prepare genomic DNA for TCR sequencing. Only samples passing all quality control checks were included in the analyses.

There are 13 amino acids in the CDR3, from cysteine to phenylalanine inclusive. Only CDR3 DNA remains: 39 bases, in frame from the first base. Via the germline V gene, CDR1 is SGDLS and CDR2 YYNGEE. At the junction V is shortened by 0 bases and J by 8 bases, with 11 bases in between. In this sample, this clone turned up a few times. Its antigen is unknown. No much larger clone exists at a distance of one base, and base qualities are not known. Following the manufacturer's recommendations, the immunoSEQ kit was used to generate TCR beta libraries from genomic DNA. To prepare libraries, a first multiplex PCR with proprietary primers was run, followed by a second PCR that added unique barcodes, and a bead cleanup was done after each round. A positive control reaction and a negative control reaction, both provided in the kit, were run with every batch of samples. The final libraries were assessed on an Agilent 4200 TapeStation D1000 ScreenTape, pooled by volume, and quantified by qPCR. Sequencing ran on an Illumina NextSeq500 with a MidOutput 150-cycle cartridge, using 156 Read1 and 15 Index1 cycles with kit custom primers. The pooled library was loaded at 1.0 pM, with a roughly 22% PhiX control spiked in. As for the authors' bioinformatics: Vendor-processed data were analyzed in R, and a clonotype was defined as all T cells sharing the same CDR3 nucleotide sequence. In the clone abundance analyses, frequencies were normalized to the 10,000 most abundant clones in each sample. Before analysis, public T cell clones were removed, and these numbered fewer than six per sample on average. Dominant motifs were analyzed with ImmunoMap using the PAM10 matrix, a gap penalty of 30, and a homology threshold of 0.3, and motifs with a cumulative frequency of at least 0.01 were considered dominant. TCRdb limited this immuneACCESS table to in-frame rearrangements with V and J called. A share of clones is missing; checked studies link under half to unresolved V genes, and the rest is unexplained. The DNA was the basis for D and trimming; V, J and clone size are from that table. For this sample the table gives tens of thousands of clones, of which over 45% were detected only once. Clones ranked in the top ten supply less than 25% of the sample.

The chain is encoded by TRBV9 joined to TRBJ1-1, with a weak D call of TRBD1 (6 bases match). This specimen consisted of tumor tissue, obtained from a patient whose treatment was nephrectomy without radiotherapy. The TCR was taken from a middle-aged man with renal cell carcinoma. Read as DNA, the sequence is TGTGCCAGCAGCGTAGATACAGGGCGGGAAGCTTTCTTT. Its protein is CASSVDTGREAFF.